This record looks at one T cell receptor beta chain sequence and its context. This specimen belongs to a study of blood T cell repertoires in COVID-19. Study information: T cells, B-cell-depleted T cells, or PBMCs supplied cDNA or gDNA.

Study members were between about 18 and 95 years old and lived in some 26 US regions. Cohorts were based on clinical histories the participants reported. V lost 1 base, J lost 7 bases, and 10 bases lay in between. This CDR3 region has 13 residues. Germline-derived CDR1 and CDR2 are LGHNA and YSLEER. Per the authors' pipeline: Amplification of reference gene primers was used by the study to estimate nucleated cell counts. TCRdb's copy holds only in-frame clones and misses some; the assay was immunoSEQ multiplex PCR. The D gene and trimming were derived from the DNA, and the V and J assignments and clone size from that table. Of about 250,000 clones in the sample, approximately 85% were seen once.

Input material: PBMCs or T cells enriched from blood (not recorded which). The chain links TRBV4-3 to TRBJ1-1, with a weak D call TRBD1 (5 bases). The receptor was isolated from a woman in her fifties or sixties with acute COVID-19. This CDR3 reads CASSQGPRGEAFF. For the CDR3, the DNA is TGCGCCAGCAGCCAAGGCCCAAGGGGTGAAGCTTTCTTT.